Below are 24 T cell receptor beta chains sequenced from a single sample in a study of shared clonotypes between healthy human individuals (dated by TCRdb to between 2020 and 2021). The library came from the immunoSEQ multiplex PCR assay. In its TCRdb copy, this immuneACCESS table keeps in-frame sequences only and misses some clones. Where compared with another copy, unresolved V genes explain less than half of these, and the others have no known cause. The sample contains around 510,000 clones, around 77% of them found a single time. The ten largest clones represent about 11% of the sample. The material sequenced was PBMCs. The receptors come from a middle-aged woman in good health. Some clones in this sample may be carry-over from other donors' samples.

The chain is built from TRBV19 and TRBJ2-7; D gene uncertain. Germline lookup yields CDR1 LNHDA and CDR2 SQIVND (reference sequence). The CDR3 totals 13 residues. Trimming removed 3 bases at V and 0 bases at J, with 6 bases between. This CDR3 is CASSIRTSYEQYF. CDR3 nucleotide sequence: TGTGCCAGTAGTATCAGGACCTCCTACGAGCAGTACTTC. The full variable domain, with the rest looked up from reference TRBV19 and TRBJ2-7, is DGGITQSPKYLFRKEGQNVTLSCEQNLNHDAMYWYRQDPGQGLRLIYYSQIVNDFQKGDIAEGYSVSREKKESFPLTVTSAQKNPTAFYLCASSIRTSYEQYFGPGTRLTVT.

Turning to this clone: The sample contains more than one DNA sequence encoding this CDR3. This rearrangement joins TRBV14 to TRBJ1-2, with 8 bases that match TRBD1. V shed 4 bases, J shed 7 bases, and the junction held 5 bases outside the gene matches. Germline V gene data show CDR1 as SGHDN and CDR2 as FVKESK. The CDR3 covers 13 residues. The CDR3 sequence is CASSPGTGRGYTF. For the CDR3, the DNA is TGTGCCAGCAGCCCCGGGACAGGACGTGGCTACACCTTC.

The chain carries TRBV14 and TRBJ2-1; D ambiguous. Per germline, CDR1 SGHDN and CDR2 FVKESK. This CDR3 region has 15 residues. V was pared by 5 bases and J by 2 bases, with 13 bases between. DNA for the CDR3: TGTGCCAGCAGCTCCCGTAGCACTGCCTACAATGAGCAGTTCTTC. It is translated as CASSSRSTAYNEQFF.

This clone appeared a single time. The rearrangement uses TRBV6-5 and TRBJ1-2, with D possibly being TRBD1 (5 bases). This CDR3 has 14 residues. Trimming removed 4 bases at V and 7 bases at J, with 16 bases between. Germline V gene data show CDR1 as MNHEY and CDR2 as SVGAGI. The CDR3 DNA reads as TGTGCCAGCAGTTGGGCGGGGGGAGCGTCTGGCTACACCTTC. Translation gives CASSWAGGASGYTF.

The chain carries TRBV29-1 and TRBJ2-7, with D perhaps matching TRBD2 (7 bases). Between the trimmed V and J ends, which lost 2 bases and 5 bases, there was a span of 16 bases. The CDR3 length is 14 residues. Germline V gene sequence: CDR1 SQVTM, CDR2 ANQGSEA. The CDR3 here is CSVENGGRGDEQYF. The DNA for the CDR3 is TGCAGCGTTGAAAATGGAGGGAGGGGGGACGAGCAGTACTTC.

For this clone: This same CDR3 is encoded by further DNA sequences in the sample. The V call is TRBV9, the J call TRBJ1-5; D might be TRBD1 (5 bases). From germline, CDR1 is SGDLS and CDR2 YYNGEE. V lost 0 bases and J lost 5, with 9 bases in between. This CDR3 has 14 amino acids. In DNA, the CDR3 is TGTGCCAGCAGCGTAGCGGGGGGAGATCAGCCCCAGCATTTT. This sequence encodes CASSVAGGDQPQHF.

The genes are TRBV19 and TRBJ2-1, with 7 bases aligning to TRBD2. The CDR3 sequence is 14 residues long. CDR1 and CDR2 from the germline V gene are LNHDA and SQIVND (reference sequence). Unmatched junction bases numbered 5, after V lost 3 bases and J lost 6 bases. The CDR3: CASSIGSGANEQFF. CDR3 DNA: TGTGCCAGTAGTATCGGGAGCGGGGCCAATGAGCAGTTCTTC.

The table lists this clone with a count of one. The rearrangement links TRBV6-5 to TRBJ2-7; D gene ambiguous. This CDR3 is 16 amino acids long. V dropped 0 bases and J dropped 1 base, with 13 bases sitting between them. Germline V CDR1 and CDR2: MNHEY, SVGAGI. DNA of the CDR3: TGTGCCAGCAGTTACTCCTCGGGTTTGGGGTCCTACGAGCAGTACTTC. Encoded protein: CASSYSSGLGSYEQYF.

J is TRBJ1-2 and V is TRBV29-1; 9 bases align to TRBD1. Unmatched junction bases numbered 9, after V lost 6 bases and J lost 7 bases. The germline V gene has CDR1 SQVTM and CDR2 ANQGSEA. The CDR3 spans 13 residues. CDR3 amino acids: CSVRTGDFSGYTF. In DNA form, the CDR3 reads TGCAGCGTCAGGACAGGGGATTTTTCTGGCTACACCTTC. The full variable domain, completed using reference TRBV29-1 and TRBJ1-2, is SAVISQKPSRDICQRGTSLTIQCQVDSQVTMMFWYRQQPGQSLTLIATANQGSEATYESGFVIDKFPISRPNLTFSTLTVSNMSPEDSSIYLCSVRTGDFSGYTFGSGTRLTVV.

The gene calls are TRBV10-3 and TRBJ2-7, with 7 bases matching TRBD1. Germline V gene sequence: CDR1 ENHRY, CDR2 SYGVKD. Trimming removed 6 bases from V and 5 bases from J; junction bases left unmatched: 10. The CDR3 runs to 14 residues. CDR3 sequence reads: CAISDFGTDNEQYF. The CDR3 coding sequence is TGTGCCATCAGCGACTTCGGGACAGACAACGAGCAGTACTTC.

This chain links TRBV5-4 with TRBJ2-7; TRBD1 aligns across 10 bases. Per the germline V gene, CDR1 is SGHNT and CDR2 is YYREEE (reference sequence). V dropped 3 bases and J dropped 5; count of bases not matched to a gene: 14. CDR3 length equals 17 residues. This CDR3 reads CASSYGLGGQGIHEQYF. The CDR3 nucleotides are TGTGCCAGCAGCTACGGACTGGGGGGACAGGGGATCCACGAGCAGTACTTC.

The rearrangement links TRBV7-9 to TRBJ1-2; D may be TRBD1 (5 bases). Looked up from germline, CDR1 is SEHNR and CDR2 is FQNEAQ (reference sequence). Between the trimmed V and J ends, which lost 5 bases and 8 bases, there was a span of 12 bases. The CDR3 runs to 12 residues. The CDR3 region is CASSRGTEGYTF. For the CDR3, the DNA is TGTGCCAGCAGCCGGGGCACGGAGGGCTACACCTTC.

On this clone itself: A read error likely explains this, since a far larger clone differs by one base. The V call is TRBV6-5, the J call TRBJ1-5; D call uncertain. CDR1 MNHEY and CDR2 SVGAGI come from the germline V gene. The CDR3 consists of 13 residues. CDR3 loop: CASSYQRAQPPHF. The CDR3 DNA follows: TGTGCCAGCAGTTACCAGAGGGCTCAGCCCCCGCATTTT.

The chain joins TRBV4-2 to TRBJ2-2, with D unclear. V lost 4 bases and J 4 bases, leaving 13 bases between the germline ends. CDR1 is LGHNA, CDR2 YNFKEQ, per germline. The CDR3 has 15 amino acids. The CDR3: CASSRGPVGTGELFF. DNA of the CDR3: TGTGCCAGCAGCCGCGGCCCCGTTGGCACCGGGGAGCTGTTTTTT.

The chain carries TRBV28 and TRBJ1-2; D is unclear. Trimming took off 5 bases at V and 7 bases at J, with 17 bases between the two ends. The CDR3 covers 14 residues. Germline loops: CDR1 MDHEN, CDR2 SYDVKM. CDR3 in amino acids: CASSPPAYLSGYTF. The CDR3 DNA reads as TGTGCCAGCAGTCCCCCGGCATATCTGAGTGGCTACACCTTC.

The chain links TRBV11-3 to TRBJ2-2, with 8 nucleotides matching TRBD2. The V gene end was trimmed by 5 bases and the J gene end by 4 bases; junction bases not matched to a gene: 9. Germline CDR1 and CDR2: SGHNT and YENEEA. This CDR3 has 16 amino acids. The CDR3 is CASSPESGLVTGELFF. CDR3 DNA: TGTGCCAGCAGCCCCGAGTCGGGACTAGTCACCGGGGAGCTGTTTTTT.

The rearrangement joins TRBV28 to TRBJ2-7; the match to TRBD2 covers 9 bases. With 7 bases clipped from V and 4 bases from J, the junction kept 8 bases outside the gene matches. Germline V gene data show CDR1 as MDHEN and CDR2 as SYDVKM. The CDR3 spans 14 residues. CDR3 loop: CASTSGTSRYEQYF. CDR3 sequence (DNA): TGTGCCAGCACCTCCGGGACTAGCAGATACGAGCAGTACTTC.

The rearrangement joins TRBV19 to TRBJ2-7, with D unresolved. The CDR3 is 10 amino acids. Germline-derived CDR1 and CDR2 are LNHDA and SQIVND (reference sequence). V dropped 4 bases and J dropped 7 bases, with 5 bases sitting between them. Here the CDR3 reads CASSSQEQYF. The CDR3 nucleotides read TGTGCCAGTAGTAGCCAAGAGCAGTACTTC.

The V and J genes are TRBV4-1 and TRBJ2-1; TRBD2 matches 12 bases. The junction had 5 bases not matched to a gene; V was cut back by 2 bases and J by 6 bases. CDR1 MGHRA and CDR2 YSYEKL come from the germline V gene. The CDR3 has 16 amino acids. The CDR3 nucleotides read TGCGCCAGCAGCCAATTTCCGGGACTAGCGGGCAATGAGCAGTTCTTC. Translating it yields CASSQFPGLAGNEQFF.

The chain is built from TRBV2 and TRBJ2-1; 7 bases agree with TRBD2. CDR1 and CDR2 from the germline V gene are SNHLY and FYNNEI. The CDR3 loop spans 16 amino acids. V shed 6 bases and J 0 bases; nucleotides not matched to a gene: 8. The CDR3 nucleotides read TGTGCCAGCAGACCCTTAAGCGGGATCTCCTACAATGAGCAGTTCTTC. It translates to CASRPLSGISYNEQFF.

The chain recombines TRBV11-2 with TRBJ2-5; no clear D. Germline lookup yields CDR1 SGHAT and CDR2 FQNNGV. V was clipped by 5 bases and J by 4 bases, with 14 bases between them. CDR3 length: 14 residues. The CDR3: CASSTVTILETQYF. For the CDR3, the DNA is TGTGCCAGCAGCACAGTCACAATCCTAGAGACCCAGTACTTC.

The chain recombines TRBV5-4 with TRBJ2-3; 7 bases line up with TRBD2. Germline lookup yields CDR1 SGHNT and CDR2 YYREEE (reference sequence). V dropped 4 bases and J dropped 2; count of bases not matched to a gene: 10. The CDR3 runs 16 residues. CDR3 sequence (DNA): TGTGCCAGCAGCCCCGGGCGAGCGGGATCCACAGATACGCAGTATTTT. Protein sequence: CASSPGRAGSTDTQYF.

This clone has a handful of counts. The chain couples TRBV11-2 to TRBJ2-7, with D maybe TRBD2 (5 bases). Germline CDR1 is SGHAT and CDR2 is FQNNGV. Trimming left V 2 bases short and J 4 bases short, with 9 bases between. The CDR3 sequence is 13 residues long. CDR3 DNA: TGTGCCAGCAGCTTAAGGGCGGGTTACGAGCAGTACTTC. It is translated as CASSLRAGYEQYF.

To note about this clone: An end of the junction does not agree with germline; a read error may underlie this. The chain joins TRBV7-9 to TRBJ2-1; a possible D gene is TRBD1 (6 bases). The CDR3 consists of 10 residues. Looked up from germline, CDR1 is SEHNR and CDR2 is FQNEAQ (reference sequence). In DNA form, the CDR3 reads TGTGCCAGCAGCTTAGGGACAGAAGTCTTC. It translates to CASSLGTEVF.